A single sample is the source of the 7 T cell receptor beta chains below, sequenced in a study of blood T cells in healthy people across ages. Together with a sample-barcoded 5' primer, a J-beta primer mix was included in a second PCR lasting about 6 to 11 cycles. TCRdb re-called the 5' RACE reads with MiXCR, one entry per CDR3 protein. The table lists about 1.1 million distinct CDR3 sequences, about two fifths of them singletons, with 10% to 15% in the top ten. Sequencing used blood. Receptors were obtained from a man aged 18 to 35 in good health.

The V gene is TRBV5-1, the J gene TRBJ1-1; D is unresolved. Germline values: CDR1 SGHRS, CDR2 YFSETQ. The CDR3 is 15 residues long. V lost 0 bases to trimming and J lost 4 bases, with 13 bases between them. CDR3 loop: CASSLAGIGSTEAFF. CDR3 DNA sequence: TGCGCCAGCAGCTTGGCCGGAATAGGTTCCACTGAAGCTTTCTTT.

At least ten counts were recorded for this clonotype. This chain uses TRBV4-2 with TRBJ2-7; 9 bases are a match to TRBD2. The length of the CDR3 is 17 residues. Germline V gene data show CDR1 as LGHNA and CDR2 as YNFKEQ. With V trimmed by 0 bases and J by 3 bases, 9 bases remained unmatched. This chain's CDR3 is CASSQDLGAGGLYEQYF. The CDR3 DNA is TGTGCCAGCAGCCAAGATCTCGGAGCGGGGGGCCTCTACGAGCAGTACTTC.

This chain links TRBV9 with TRBJ2-2, with D maybe TRBD1 (5 bases). Germline V CDR1 and CDR2: SGDLS, YYNGEE. V was clipped by 3 bases and J by 2 bases, with 14 bases between them. The CDR3 extends over 16 amino acids. This chain's CDR3 is CASSAPRGQNTGELFF. For the CDR3, the DNA is TGTGCCAGCAGCGCCCCGCGCGGACAAAACACCGGGGAGCTGTTTTTT.

The rearrangement links TRBV27 to TRBJ1-2; TRBD1 matches at 10 bases. CDR1 and CDR2 from the germline V gene are MNHEY and SMNVEV (reference sequence). The CDR3 has 12 amino acids. Trimming took 8 bases from V and 9 from J; bases not matched to a gene: 6. The chain's CDR3 is CASATGGLSYTF. CDR3 DNA sequence: TGTGCCAGCGCGACAGGGGGCCTGAGCTACACCTTC.

Worth noting for this clonotype: Sequence at one end of the junction differs from germline and may be a read error. The chain carries TRBV5-1 and TRBJ2-5; D is ambiguous. CDR1 and CDR2 from the germline V gene are SGHRS and YFSETQ. The CDR3 loop spans 15 amino acids. The CDR3 sequence: CASSSEPSIQETQYF. The CDR3 region has the DNA TGCGCTAGCAGCTCCGAACCGTCAATTCAAGAGACCCAGTACTTC.

The rearrangement joins TRBV20-1 to TRBJ2-3; 10 bases fit TRBD2. The germline V gene has CDR1 DFQATT and CDR2 SNEGSKA (reference sequence). The V segment lost 6 bases and the J segment 6 bases; nucleotides outside the gene matches: 6. This CDR3 region has 13 residues. The CDR3 DNA reads as TGCAGTGCCCAACTAGCGGGGTTCGATACGCAGTATTTT. This sequence encodes CSAQLAGFDTQYF.

Comments on this clonotype: The junction and the germline gene differ at one end; a read error may be behind it. This sequence joins TRBV27 and TRBJ1-2; maybe TRBD1 (5 bases). The CDR3 totals 14 residues. Germline-derived CDR1 and CDR2 are MNHEY and SMNVEV (reference sequence). The CDR3 nucleotides are TGTGCCAGCAGTCTATCGTGGGGCTCCTATGGCTACACCTTC. The encoded protein is CASSLSWGSYGYTF.